Many counts were recorded for the clone carrying this T cell receptor beta chain. Its antigen is not identified. This specimen comes from a study of TIL therapy for anti-PD-1-resistant metastatic lung cancer. On the study more broadly: Median tumor PD-L1 proportion score was 5.5% to 6.5%. Tumors carried a median about 1.5 non-synonymous mutations per megabase. Study conclusions and caveats: Treatment-naive, never-smoker and oncogene-addicted patients were overrepresented in this highly selected cohort.

This was the immunoSEQ v3 assay. The protocol was immunoSEQ multiplex PCR, while the TCRdb copy is restricted to in-frame clones and leaves out a portion. The table has about 100,000 clones, roughly two thirds seen once. The time point denotes: pre-treatment sample, taken before nivolumab and TIL therapy. The tumor samples were excised metastases, mostly pleural nodules or supraclavicular lymph nodes. The V gene lost 1 base and the J gene lost 7 bases, with 13 bases spanning the gap. The CDR3 sequence is 15 residues long. Germline V lookup: CDR1 SGHTA, CDR2 FQGNSA. The receptor was derived from a person aged 25-79 years with non-small cell lung cancer. J is TRBJ1-4 and V is TRBV7-2; D gene unclear. The source was tumor tissue, collected at baseline. For the CDR3, the DNA is TGTGCCAGCAGCTTAGGGCAACTAAGGAGTGAAAAACTGTTTTTT. Encoded protein: CASSLGQLRSEKLFF.